A selection of T cell receptor beta chains follows, all from one sample in a study of blood T cell repertoires in COVID-19. Using immunoSEQ multiplex PCR, the repertoire was profiled, and TCRdb retains in-frame clones only, with some absent. The data contain approximately 500,000 clones, roughly 89% of them singletons. The sample taken for sequencing was peripheral blood. The receptors were sampled from a man between 18 and 35 years old with COVID-19, enrolled during active disease. Each CDR3 is given with its conserved first and last residue. D genes are given only for firm matches. For some rows the clone size is stated as once, few or many, or as a class when expanded; others skip it.

.	.	TRBJ2-7	TRBV5-1	CASSAIAGNYEQYF	TGCGCCAGCAGCGCAATCGCGGGAAACTACGAGCAGTACTTC
.	.	TRBJ2-7	TRBV19	CASSIDTGFGEQYF	TGTGCCAGTAGTATCGATACAGGGTTTGGGGAGCAGTACTTC
TRBD1	.	TRBJ2-7	TRBV9	CASSEGDRGLGYEQYF	TGTGCCAGCAGCGAGGGGGACAGGGGGTTAGGTTACGAGCAGTACTTC
TRBD2	.	TRBJ2-1	TRBV18	CASSASSGRASEQFF	TGTGCCAGCTCAGCTTCTAGCGGGAGGGCGAGTGAGCAGTTCTTC
.	.	TRBJ2-5	TRBV6-5	CASATVATGRTQYF	TGTGCCAGCGCGACAGTAGCGACAGGCCGGACCCAGTACTTC
.	.	TRBJ1-1	TRBV7-9	CASSPSSLGEAFF	TGTGCCAGCAGCCCTTCGTCTCTAGGAGAAGCTTTCTTT
.	.	TRBJ1-5	TRBV7-2	CASSLAPASNQPQHF	TGTGCCAGCAGCTTAGCCCCCGCGAGCAATCAGCCCCAGCATTTT
.	once	TRBJ2-7	TRBV10-3	CAISATSNEQYF	TGTGCCATCAGTGCGACTAGTAATGAGCAGTACTTC
.	.	TRBJ2-4	TRBV7-9	CASSSPEGGGSKNIQYF	TGTGCCAGCAGCTCCCCCGAGGGGGGAGGGTCCAAAAACATTCAGTACTTC
TRBD2	.	TRBJ2-1	TRBV5-8	CASNIAGGFNEQFF	TGTGCCAGCAACATAGCGGGGGGTTTCAATGAGCAGTTCTTC
.	few	TRBJ1-4	TRBV3-1/TRBV3-2	CASSQDRSGDEKLFF	TGTGCCAGCAGCCAAGACCGCAGCGGTGATGAAAAACTGTTTTTT
.	.	TRBJ1-6	TRBV6-5	CASSYPPGPLHF	TGTGCCAGCAGTTACCCCCCGGGACCCCTCCACTTT
TRBD1	.	TRBJ2-1	TRBV18	CASASQGDNEQFF	TGTGCCAGCGCCTCCCAGGGGGACAATGAGCAGTTCTTC
TRBD2	once	TRBJ2-7	TRBV12-5	CASGLVLGGGTYEQYF	TGTGCTAGTGGTTTGGTACTCGGGGGGGGAACCTACGAGCAGTACTTC
TRBD1	.	TRBJ1-3	TRBV6-1	CASSEQGALGNTIYF	TGTGCCAGCAGTGAACAGGGGGCGTTGGGAAACACCATATATTTT
TRBD1	.	TRBJ1-2	TRBV18	CASSAGTGKIDGYTF	TGTGCCAGCTCAGCCGGGACAGGGAAGATTGATGGCTACACCTTC
TRBD2	.	TRBJ2-1	TRBV5-1	CASSLEGRGGNEQFF	TGCGCCAGCAGCTTGGAGGGACGGGGAGGGAATGAGCAGTTCTTC
TRBD2	once	TRBJ2-5	TRBV5-5	CASSLNLAGFQETQYF	TGTGCCAGCAGCTTGAACCTAGCGGGGTTTCAAGAGACCCAGTACTTC
TRBD1	.	TRBJ1-2	TRBV14	CASNLGDSFSGYTF	TGTGCCAGCAACCTCGGGGACAGTTTTAGCGGCTACACCTTC
.	.	TRBJ2-7	TRBV7-8	CASSLGRGETYEQYF	TGTGCCAGCAGCTTAGGTCGCGGGGAAACCTACGAGCAGTACTTC
.	.	TRBJ2-3	TRBV30	CAWSVDTPGTQYF	TGTGCCTGGAGTGTAGACACCCCCGGGACACAGTATTTT
.	.	TRBJ2-1	TRBV2	CASSVTRRGGSSYNEQFF	TGTGCCAGCAGCGTCACCCGGAGGGGGGGAAGCTCCTACAATGAGCAGTTCTTC
TRBD1	.	TRBJ1-2	TRBV6-5	CASSYSRDRGYGYTF	TGTGCCAGCAGTTACTCCCGGGACAGGGGATATGGCTACACCTTC
.	.	TRBJ1-1	TRBV20-1	CSVRQREAFF	TGCAGTGTGCGACAGAGGGAAGCTTTCTTT
.	.	TRBJ2-7	TRBV7-9	CASIRGGSRSYEQYF	TGTGCCAGCATCCGGGGTGGCTCCCGCTCCTACGAGCAGTACTTC
.	.	TRBJ2-7	TRBV2	CASSANAAGPNEQYF	TGTGCCAGCAGCGCGAACGCTGCAGGGCCTAACGAGCAGTACTTC
.	.	TRBJ2-3	TRBV19	CASSIGWGSVDTQYF	TGTGCCAGTAGTATAGGGTGGGGTAGCGTGGATACGCAGTATTTT
.	.	TRBJ1-1	TRBV5-5	CASSSTDVTEAFF	TGTGCCAGCAGCAGTACAGATGTCACTGAAGCTTTCTTT
.	.	TRBJ1-1	TRBV3-1/TRBV3-2	CASSPAPGLMNTEAFF	TGTGCCAGCAGCCCAGCTCCGGGACTGATGAACACTGAAGCTTTCTTT
TRBD2	.	TRBJ2-1	TRBV7-6	CASSRTSASSYNEQFF	TGTGCCAGCAGCCGGACTAGCGCAAGCTCCTACAATGAGCAGTTCTTC
.	.	TRBJ2-3	TRBV7-2	CASSLVGGTPPDTQYF	TGTGCCAGCAGCTTAGTAGGCGGGACCCCACCAGATACGCAGTATTTT
.	once	TRBJ2-2	TRBV21-1	CASSKCRDRDTGELFF	TGTGCCAGCAGCAAATGCCGGGACAGAGACACCGGGGAGCTGTTTTTT
.	.	TRBJ2-7	TRBV21-1	CASSKERTPYEQYF	TGTGCCAGCAGCAAAGAAAGGACTCCTTACGAGCAGTACTTC
.	.	TRBJ2-1	TRBV6-5	CASRKGGSLFNEQFF	TGTGCCAGCAGAAAGGGGGGGAGTCTGTTTAATGAGCAGTTCTTC
.	.	TRBJ2-3	TRBV18	CASSRLASTDTQYF	TGTGCCAGCTCCCGGCTAGCTAGCACAGATACGCAGTATTTT
.	.	TRBJ1-5	TRBV6-1	CASSEDLGAGQPQHF	TGTGCCAGCAGTGAAGATTTGGGAGCAGGTCAGCCCCAGCATTTT
.	.	TRBJ2-3	TRBV6-5	CATQVDFTDTQYF	TGTGCCACCCAAGTAGACTTCACAGATACGCAGTATTTT
TRBD2	.	TRBJ2-3	TRBV4-2	CASRVAGGAADTQYF	TGTGCCAGCAGGGTAGCGGGAGGGGCGGCAGATACGCAGTATTTT
.	once	TRBJ2-1	TRBV24-1	CATSGPQGPPYNEQFF	TGTGCCACCAGTGGACCCCAGGGGCCTCCCTACAATGAGCAGTTCTTC
TRBD1	.	TRBJ2-5	TRBV2	CASRTHGTGPQETQYF	TGTGCCAGCAGGACACACGGGACAGGGCCTCAAGAGACCCAGTACTTC
.	once	TRBJ1-2	TRBV18	CASSPTEIYGYTF	TGTGCCAGCTCACCGACAGAAATCTATGGCTACACCTTC
.	.	TRBJ2-1	TRBV4-2	CASSQDGGGYNEQFF	TGTGCCAGCAGCCAAGACGGAGGAGGCTACAATGAGCAGTTCTTC
.	.	TRBJ1-3	TRBV3-1/TRBV3-2	CASSQLSTGSGNTIYF	TGTGCCAGCAGCCAGCTATCAACAGGGAGCGGAAACACCATATATTTT
TRBD2	.	TRBJ2-5	TRBV9	CASKPSGIETQYF	TGTGCCAGTAAACCTAGCGGGATTGAGACCCAGTACTTC